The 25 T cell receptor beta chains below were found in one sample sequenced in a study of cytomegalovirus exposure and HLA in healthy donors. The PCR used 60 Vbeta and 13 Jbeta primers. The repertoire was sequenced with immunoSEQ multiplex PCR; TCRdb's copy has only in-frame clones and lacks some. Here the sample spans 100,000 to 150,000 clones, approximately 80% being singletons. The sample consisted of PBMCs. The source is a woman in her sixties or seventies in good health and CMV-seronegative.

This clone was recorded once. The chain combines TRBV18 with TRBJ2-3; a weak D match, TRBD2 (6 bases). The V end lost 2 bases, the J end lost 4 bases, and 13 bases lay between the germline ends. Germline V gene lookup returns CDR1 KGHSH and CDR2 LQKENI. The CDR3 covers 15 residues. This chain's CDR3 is CASSPKEGRSDTQYF. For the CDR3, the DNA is TGTGCCAGCTCACCAAAGGAGGGGCGGTCAGATACGCAGTATTTT.

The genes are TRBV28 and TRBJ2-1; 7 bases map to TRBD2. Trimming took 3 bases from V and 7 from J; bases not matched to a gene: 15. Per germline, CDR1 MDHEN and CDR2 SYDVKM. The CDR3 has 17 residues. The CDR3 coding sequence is TGTGCCAGCAGTTTCCTGGGGCAGGGAGGGGCCGGGAATGAGCAGTTCTTC. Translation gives CASSFLGQGGAGNEQFF.

The CDR3: CASSPPGQLYSNQPQHF. Here the CDR3 DNA reads TGCGCCAGCAGTCCCCCGGGACAGCTTTATAGCAATCAGCCCCAGCATTTT. The chain employs TRBV5-1 and TRBJ1-5; 7 bases match TRBD1. CDR3 length: 17 amino acids. Trimming took 5 bases from V and 0 from J; bases not matched to a gene: 11. Germline CDR1 and CDR2: SGHRS and YFSETQ. Complete variable domain (other parts from reference TRBV5-1 and TRBJ1-5): KAGVTQTPRYLIKTRGQQVTLSCSPISGHRSVSWYQQTPGQGLQFLFEYFSETQRNKGNFPGRFSGRQFSNSRSEMNVSTLELGDSALYLCASSPPGQLYSNQPQHFGDGTRLSIL.

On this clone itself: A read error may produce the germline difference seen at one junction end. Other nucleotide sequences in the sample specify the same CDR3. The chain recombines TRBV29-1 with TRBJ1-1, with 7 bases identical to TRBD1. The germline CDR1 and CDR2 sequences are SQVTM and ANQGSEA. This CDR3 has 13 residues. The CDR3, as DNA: TGCAGCGCTCGAGAGGACAGGAACACGGAAGCTTTCTTT. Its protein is CSAREDRNTEAFF. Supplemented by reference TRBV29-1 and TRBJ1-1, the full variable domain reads SAVISQKPSRDICQRGTSLTIQCQVDSQVTMMFWYRQQPGQSLTLIATANQGSEATYESGFVIDKFPISRPNLTFSTLTVSNMSPEDSSIYLCSAREDRNTEAFFGQGTRLTVV.

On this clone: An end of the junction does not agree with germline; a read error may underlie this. DNA of the CDR3: TGCCATGAGGGGGCAGGGGGCTTTGACACTGAAGCTTTCTTT. It translates to CHEGAGGFDTEAFF. This rearrangement joins TRBV9 to TRBJ1-1; 8 nucleotides line up with TRBD1. The length of the CDR3 is 14 residues. The germline gives CDR1 SGDLS, CDR2 YYNGEE.

CDR3 sequence reads: CASSEVASNQPQHF. The CDR3 region has the DNA TGTGCCAGCAGTGAAGTGGCTAGCAATCAGCCCCAGCATTTT. This chain connects TRBV6-5 to TRBJ1-5; D is unresolved. Trimming shortened V by 5 bases and J by 0 bases, and 8 bases separated the two germline ends. The CDR3 length is 14 residues. Germline values: CDR1 MNHEY, CDR2 SVGAGI.

The CDR3 loop reads CASSLSRGLTDNEKLFF. CDR3 nucleotides: TGCGCCAGCAGCTTGAGCAGGGGGCTTACCGATAATGAAAAACTGTTTTTT. The chain couples TRBV5-1 to TRBJ1-4, with 8 bases identical to TRBD1. The germline V gene encodes CDR1 SGHRS and CDR2 YFSETQ. CDR3 length: 17 amino acids. With 1 base clipped from V and 4 bases from J, the junction kept 9 bases outside the gene matches.

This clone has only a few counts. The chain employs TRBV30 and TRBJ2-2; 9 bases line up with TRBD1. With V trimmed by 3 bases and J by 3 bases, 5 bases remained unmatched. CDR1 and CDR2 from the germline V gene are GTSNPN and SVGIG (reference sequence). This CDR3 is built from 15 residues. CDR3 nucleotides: TGTGCCTGGAGGAGCCGGGACAGGGACACCGGGGAGCTGTTTTTT. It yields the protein CAWRSRDRDTGELFF.

This CDR3 reads CASSLGGASAYNEQFF. The CDR3 nucleotides read TGTGCCAGCAGCTTAGGGGGGGCGAGCGCCTACAATGAGCAGTTCTTC. The V and J genes are TRBV5-5 and TRBJ2-1; possible D gene TRBD2, 7 bases. There are 16 residues in the CDR3. Germline V gives CDR1 SGHKS, CDR2 YYEKEE (reference sequence). Trimming pared 2 bases from V and 2 bases from J, leaving 14 bases between.

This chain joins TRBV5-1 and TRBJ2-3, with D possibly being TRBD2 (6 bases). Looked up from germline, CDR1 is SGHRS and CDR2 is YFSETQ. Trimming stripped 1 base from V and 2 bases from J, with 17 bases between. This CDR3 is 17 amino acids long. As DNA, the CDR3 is TGCGCCAGCAGCTTGATCAGTTATGGCGGGGCCACAGATACGCAGTATTTT. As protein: CASSLISYGGATDTQYF.

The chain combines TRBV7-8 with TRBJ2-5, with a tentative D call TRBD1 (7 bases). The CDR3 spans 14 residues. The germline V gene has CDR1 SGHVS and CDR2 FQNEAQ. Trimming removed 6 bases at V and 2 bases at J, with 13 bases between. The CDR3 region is CASREGDRQETQYF. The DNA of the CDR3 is TGTGCCAGCAGGGAGGGGGACAGACAAGAGACCCAGTACTTC.

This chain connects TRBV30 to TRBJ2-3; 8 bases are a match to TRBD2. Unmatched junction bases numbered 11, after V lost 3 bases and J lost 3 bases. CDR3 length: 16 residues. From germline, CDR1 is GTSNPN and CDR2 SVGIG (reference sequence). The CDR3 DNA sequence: TGTGCCTGGAGCGGGAGGGCCGTTGGTGGGACAGATACGCAGTATTTT. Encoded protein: CAWSGRAVGGTDTQYF.

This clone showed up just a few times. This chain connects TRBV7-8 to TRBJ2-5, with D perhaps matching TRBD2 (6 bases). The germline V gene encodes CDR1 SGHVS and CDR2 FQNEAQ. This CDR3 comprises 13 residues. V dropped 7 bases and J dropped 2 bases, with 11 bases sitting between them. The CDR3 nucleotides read TGTGCCAGCATTTTCGGGGGACAAGAGACCCAGTACTTC. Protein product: CASIFGGQETQYF. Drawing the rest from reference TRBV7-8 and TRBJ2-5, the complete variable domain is GAGVSQSPRYKVAKRGQDVALRCDPISGHVSLFWYQQALGQGPEFLTYFQNEAQLDKSGLPSDRFFAERPEGSVSTLKIQRTQQEDSAVYLCASIFGGQETQYFGPGTRLLVL.

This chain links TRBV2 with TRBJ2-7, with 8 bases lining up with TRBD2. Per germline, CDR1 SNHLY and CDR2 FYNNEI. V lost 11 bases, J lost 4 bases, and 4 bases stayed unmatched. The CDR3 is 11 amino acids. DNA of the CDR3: TGTGCCGACATAGCGGGGTACGAGCAGTACTTC. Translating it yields CADIAGYEQYF.

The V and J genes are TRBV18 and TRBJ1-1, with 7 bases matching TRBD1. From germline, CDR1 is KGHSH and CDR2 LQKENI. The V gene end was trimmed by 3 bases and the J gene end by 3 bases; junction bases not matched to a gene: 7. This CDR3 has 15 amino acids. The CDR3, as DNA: TGTGCCAGCTCACCTCGACAGGGCCCGGACACTGAAGCTTTCTTT. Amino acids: CASSPRQGPDTEAFF.

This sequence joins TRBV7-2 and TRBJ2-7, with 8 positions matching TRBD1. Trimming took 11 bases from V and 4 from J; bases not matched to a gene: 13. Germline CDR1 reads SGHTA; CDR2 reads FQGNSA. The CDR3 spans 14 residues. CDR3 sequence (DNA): TGTGCCTGCCAACGACAGGGGTCTTCGTACGAGCAGTACTTC. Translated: CACQRQGSSYEQYF.

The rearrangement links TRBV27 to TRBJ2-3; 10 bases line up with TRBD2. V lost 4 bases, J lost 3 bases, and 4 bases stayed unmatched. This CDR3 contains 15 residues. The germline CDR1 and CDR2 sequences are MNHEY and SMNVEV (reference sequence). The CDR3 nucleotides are TGTGCCAGCAGTTCAGCGGGGGGGCTAACAGATACGCAGTATTTT. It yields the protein CASSSAGGLTDTQYF.

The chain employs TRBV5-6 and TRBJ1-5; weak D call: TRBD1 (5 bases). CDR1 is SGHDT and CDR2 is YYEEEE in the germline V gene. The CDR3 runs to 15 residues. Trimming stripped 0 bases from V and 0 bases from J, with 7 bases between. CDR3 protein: CASSLGRVSNQPQHF. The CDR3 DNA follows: TGTGCCAGCAGCTTGGGCAGGGTTAGCAATCAGCCCCAGCATTTT.

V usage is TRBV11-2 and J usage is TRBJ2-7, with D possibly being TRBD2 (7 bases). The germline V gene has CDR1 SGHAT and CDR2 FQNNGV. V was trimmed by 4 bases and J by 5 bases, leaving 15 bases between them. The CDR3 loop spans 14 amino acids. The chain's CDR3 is CASSSHGGANEQYF. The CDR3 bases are TGTGCCAGCAGCTCCCATGGGGGGGCCAACGAGCAGTACTTC.

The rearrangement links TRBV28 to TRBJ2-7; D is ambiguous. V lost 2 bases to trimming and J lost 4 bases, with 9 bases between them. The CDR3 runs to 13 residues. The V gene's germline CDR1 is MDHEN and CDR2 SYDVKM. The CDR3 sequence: CASSLARRYEQYF. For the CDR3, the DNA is TGTGCCAGCAGTTTAGCTAGAAGGTACGAGCAGTACTTC. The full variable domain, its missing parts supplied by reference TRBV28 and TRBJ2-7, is DVKVTQSSRYLVKRTGEKVFLECVQDMDHENMFWYRQDPGLGLRLIYFSYDVKMKEKGDIPEGYSVSREKKERFSLILESASTNQTSMYLCASSLARRYEQYFGPGTRLTVT.

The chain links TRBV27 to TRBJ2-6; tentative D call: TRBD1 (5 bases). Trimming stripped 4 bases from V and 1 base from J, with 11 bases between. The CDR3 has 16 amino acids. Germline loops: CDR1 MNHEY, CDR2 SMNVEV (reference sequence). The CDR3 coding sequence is TGTGCCAGCAGTTCCTCGTACAGGTCTGGGGCCAACGTCCTGACTTTC. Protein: CASSSSYRSGANVLTF.

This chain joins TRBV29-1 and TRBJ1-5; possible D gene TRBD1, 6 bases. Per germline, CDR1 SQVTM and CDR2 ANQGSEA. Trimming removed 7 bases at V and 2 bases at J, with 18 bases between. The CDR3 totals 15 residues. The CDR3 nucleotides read TGCAGCGCCTCTACAGGGTTTATCGGCAATCAGCCCCAGCATTTT. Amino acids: CSASTGFIGNQPQHF.

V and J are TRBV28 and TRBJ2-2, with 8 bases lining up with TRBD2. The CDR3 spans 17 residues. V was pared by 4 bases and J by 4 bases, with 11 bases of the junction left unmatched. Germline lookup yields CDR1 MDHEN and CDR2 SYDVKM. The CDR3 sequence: CASSYPPGLVATGELFF. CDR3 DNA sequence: TGTGCCAGCAGTTACCCTCCGGGACTAGTAGCCACCGGGGAGCTGTTTTTT. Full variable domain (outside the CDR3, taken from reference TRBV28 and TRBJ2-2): DVKVTQSSRYLVKRTGEKVFLECVQDMDHENMFWYRQDPGLGLRLIYFSYDVKMKEKGDIPEGYSVSREKKERFSLILESASTNQTSMYLCASSYPPGLVATGELFFGEGSRLTVL.

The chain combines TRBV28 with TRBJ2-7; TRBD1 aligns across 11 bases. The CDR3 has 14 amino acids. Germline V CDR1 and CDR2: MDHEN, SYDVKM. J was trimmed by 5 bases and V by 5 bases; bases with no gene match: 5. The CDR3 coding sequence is TGTGCCAGCAGTAAAGGACAGGGGGCGCACGAGCAGTACTTC. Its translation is CASSKGQGAHEQYF.

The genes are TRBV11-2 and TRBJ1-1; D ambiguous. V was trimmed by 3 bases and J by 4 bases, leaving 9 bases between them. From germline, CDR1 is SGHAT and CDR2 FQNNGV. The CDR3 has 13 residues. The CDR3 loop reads CASSFREGTEAFF. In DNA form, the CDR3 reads TGTGCCAGCAGCTTTCGAGAGGGCACTGAAGCTTTCTTT.